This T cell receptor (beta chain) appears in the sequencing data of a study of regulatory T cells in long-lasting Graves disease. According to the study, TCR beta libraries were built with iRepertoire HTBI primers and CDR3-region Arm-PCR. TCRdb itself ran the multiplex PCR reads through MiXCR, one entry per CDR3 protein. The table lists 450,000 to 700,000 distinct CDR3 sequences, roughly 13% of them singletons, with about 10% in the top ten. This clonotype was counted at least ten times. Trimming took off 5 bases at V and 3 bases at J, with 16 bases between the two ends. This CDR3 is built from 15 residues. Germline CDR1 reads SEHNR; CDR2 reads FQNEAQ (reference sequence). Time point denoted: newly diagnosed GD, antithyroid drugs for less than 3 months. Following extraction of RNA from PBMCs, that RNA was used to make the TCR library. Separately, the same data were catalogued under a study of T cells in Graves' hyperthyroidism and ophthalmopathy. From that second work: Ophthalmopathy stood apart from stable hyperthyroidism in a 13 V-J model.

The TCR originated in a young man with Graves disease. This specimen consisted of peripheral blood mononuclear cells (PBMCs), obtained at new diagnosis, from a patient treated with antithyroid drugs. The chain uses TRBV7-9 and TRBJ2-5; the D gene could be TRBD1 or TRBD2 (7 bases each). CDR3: CASSPWGGTEETQYF. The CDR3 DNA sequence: TGTGCCAGCAGCCCCTGGGGGGGGACAGAAGAGACCCAGTACTTC.